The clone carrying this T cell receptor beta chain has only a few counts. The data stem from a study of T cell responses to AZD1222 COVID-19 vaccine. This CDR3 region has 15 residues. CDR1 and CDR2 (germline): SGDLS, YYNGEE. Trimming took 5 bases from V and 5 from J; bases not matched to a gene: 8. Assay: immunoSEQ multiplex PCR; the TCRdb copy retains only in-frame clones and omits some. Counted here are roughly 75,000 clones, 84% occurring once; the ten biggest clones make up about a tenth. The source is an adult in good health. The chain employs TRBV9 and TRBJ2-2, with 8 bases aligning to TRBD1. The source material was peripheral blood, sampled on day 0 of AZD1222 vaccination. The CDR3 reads CASSQGAEETGELFF. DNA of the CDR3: TGTGCCAGCAGTCAGGGGGCGGAGGAGACCGGGGAGCTGTTTTTT.